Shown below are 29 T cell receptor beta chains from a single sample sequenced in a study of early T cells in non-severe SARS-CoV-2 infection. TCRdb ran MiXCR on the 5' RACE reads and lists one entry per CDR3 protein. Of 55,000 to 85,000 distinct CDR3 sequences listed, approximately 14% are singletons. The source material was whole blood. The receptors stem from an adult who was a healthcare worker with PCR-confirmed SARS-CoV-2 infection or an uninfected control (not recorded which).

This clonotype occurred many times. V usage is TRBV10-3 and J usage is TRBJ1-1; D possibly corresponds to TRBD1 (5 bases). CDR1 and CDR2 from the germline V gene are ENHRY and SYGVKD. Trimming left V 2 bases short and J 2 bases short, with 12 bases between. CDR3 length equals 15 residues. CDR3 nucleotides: TGTGCCATCAGTGAGGTAATGGGGCTAAACACTGAAGCTTTCTTT. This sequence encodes CAISEVMGLNTEAFF.

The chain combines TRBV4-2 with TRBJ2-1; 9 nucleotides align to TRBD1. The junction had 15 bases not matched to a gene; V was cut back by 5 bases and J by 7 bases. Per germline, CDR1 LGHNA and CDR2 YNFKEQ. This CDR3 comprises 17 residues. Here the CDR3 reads CASSLNTGTGLSNEQFF. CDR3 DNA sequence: TGTGCCAGCAGCTTAAACACCGGGACAGGGTTGAGTAATGAGCAGTTCTTC.

CDR3 residues: CASRRPSYEQYF. CDR3 nucleotides: TGTGCCAGCAGGAGGCCCTCCTACGAGCAGTACTTC. The V and J genes are TRBV2 and TRBJ2-7; D ambiguous. This CDR3 is 12 amino acids long. V lost 6 bases and J 0 bases, leaving 6 bases between the germline ends. Germline V gene sequence: CDR1 SNHLY, CDR2 FYNNEI.

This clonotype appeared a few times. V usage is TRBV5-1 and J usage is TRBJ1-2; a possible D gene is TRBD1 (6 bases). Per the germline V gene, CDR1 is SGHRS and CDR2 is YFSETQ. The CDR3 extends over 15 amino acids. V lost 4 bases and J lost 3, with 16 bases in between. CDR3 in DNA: TGCGCCAGCAGCCCCAGAGGGGGGAAGGACTATGGCTACACCTTC. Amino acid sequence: CASSPRGGKDYGYTF.

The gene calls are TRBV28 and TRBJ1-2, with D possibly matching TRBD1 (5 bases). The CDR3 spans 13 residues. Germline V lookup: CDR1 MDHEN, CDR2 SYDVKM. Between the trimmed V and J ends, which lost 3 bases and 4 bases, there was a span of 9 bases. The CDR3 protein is CASSFWGSYGYTF. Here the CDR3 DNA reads TGTGCCAGCAGTTTCTGGGGGAGCTATGGCTACACCTTC.

The CDR3 reads CASSRDRNNEQFF. CDR3 nucleotides: TGTGCCAGCAGCCGGGACCGTAACAATGAGCAGTTCTTC. J is TRBJ2-1 and V is TRBV5-4; possibly TRBD1 or TRBD2 for D (5 bases each). V lost 4 bases and J 5 bases, leaving 10 bases between the germline ends. The CDR3 sequence is 13 residues long. The germline gives CDR1 SGHNT, CDR2 YYREEE (reference sequence).

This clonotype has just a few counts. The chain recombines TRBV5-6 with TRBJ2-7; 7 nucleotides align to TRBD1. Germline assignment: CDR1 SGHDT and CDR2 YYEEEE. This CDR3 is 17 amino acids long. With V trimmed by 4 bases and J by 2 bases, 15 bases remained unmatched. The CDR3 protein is CASSRLAVMTGPYEQYF. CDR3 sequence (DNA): TGTGCCAGCAGCCGATTAGCCGTCATGACAGGGCCCTACGAGCAGTACTTC. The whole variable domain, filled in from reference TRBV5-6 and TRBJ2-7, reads DAGVTQSPTHLIKTRGQQVTLRCSPKSGHDTVSWYQQALGQGPQFIFQYYEEEERQRGNFPDRFSGHQFPNYSSELNVNALLLGDSALYLCASSRLAVMTGPYEQYFGPGTRLTVT.

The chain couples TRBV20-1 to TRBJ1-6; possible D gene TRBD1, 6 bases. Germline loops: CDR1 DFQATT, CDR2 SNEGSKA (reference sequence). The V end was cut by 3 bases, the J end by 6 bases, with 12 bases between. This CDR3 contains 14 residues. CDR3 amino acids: CSARAGAVNSPLHF. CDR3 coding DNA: TGCAGTGCTAGGGCAGGGGCAGTTAATTCACCCCTCCACTTT.

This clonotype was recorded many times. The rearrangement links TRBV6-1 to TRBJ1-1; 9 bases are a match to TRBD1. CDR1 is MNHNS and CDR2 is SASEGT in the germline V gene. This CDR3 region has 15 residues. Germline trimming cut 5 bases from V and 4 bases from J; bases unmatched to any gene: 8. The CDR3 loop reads CASSHLTGGSTEAFF. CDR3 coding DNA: TGTGCCAGCAGTCACCTGACAGGGGGAAGCACTGAAGCTTTCTTT.

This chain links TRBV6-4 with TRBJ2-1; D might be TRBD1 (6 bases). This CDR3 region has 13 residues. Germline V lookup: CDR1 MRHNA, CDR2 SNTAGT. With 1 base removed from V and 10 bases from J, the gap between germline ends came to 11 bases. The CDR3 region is CASSDLQGFEQFF. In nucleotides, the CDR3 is TGTGCCAGCAGTGACTTACAGGGATTCGAGCAGTTCTTC.

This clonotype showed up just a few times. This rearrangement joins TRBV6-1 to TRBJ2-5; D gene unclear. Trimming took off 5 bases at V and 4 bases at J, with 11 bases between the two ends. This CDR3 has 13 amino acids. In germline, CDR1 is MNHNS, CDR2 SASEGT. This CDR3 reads CASSREARETQYF. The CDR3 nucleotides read TGTGCCAGCAGTCGAGAAGCCAGAGAGACCCAGTACTTC.

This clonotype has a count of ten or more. The CDR3 region has the DNA TGTGCCAGCAGTGAAGAACTAGCGGGGGGGCAAGATACGCAGTATTTT. It encodes CASSEELAGGQDTQYF. V and J are TRBV2 and TRBJ2-3; 13 bases are shared with TRBD2. Germline CDR1 is SNHLY and CDR2 is FYNNEI. The CDR3 is 16 amino acids. V trimming: 1 base; J trimming: 5 bases; junction bases outside the gene matches: 3.

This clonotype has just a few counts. The CDR3 nucleotides read TGCGCCAGCAGTGATCCCCCCATGCTGGAGACCCAGTACTTC. It specifies CASSDPPMLETQYF. V is TRBV10-2 and J is TRBJ2-5; no clear D. V was shortened by 3 bases and J by 5 bases, with 13 bases between the two germline ends. Per the germline V gene, CDR1 is WSHSY and CDR2 is SAAADI. There are 14 residues in the CDR3.

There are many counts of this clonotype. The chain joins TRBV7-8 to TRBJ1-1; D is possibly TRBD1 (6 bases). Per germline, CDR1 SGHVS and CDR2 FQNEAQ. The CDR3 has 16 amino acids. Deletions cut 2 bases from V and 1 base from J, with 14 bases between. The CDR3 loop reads CASSLYRRGRNTEAFF. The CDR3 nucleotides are TGTGCCAGCAGCTTATACCGCAGGGGAAGGAACACTGAAGCTTTCTTT. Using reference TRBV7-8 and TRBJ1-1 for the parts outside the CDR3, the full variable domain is GAGVSQSPRYKVAKRGQDVALRCDPISGHVSLFWYQQALGQGPEFLTYFQNEAQLDKSGLPSDRFFAERPEGSVSTLKIQRTQQEDSAVYLCASSLYRRGRNTEAFFGQGTRLTVV.

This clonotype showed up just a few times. This chain's CDR3 is CASSSPGTGYGYTF. CDR3 nucleotide sequence: TGTGCCAGCAGCTCTCCCGGGACAGGGTATGGCTACACCTTC. The chain combines TRBV5-4 with TRBJ1-2, with 9 bases fitting TRBD1. V was pared by 3 bases and J by 5 bases, with 5 bases of the junction left unmatched. The germline V gene has CDR1 SGHNT and CDR2 YYREEE (reference sequence). The CDR3 has 14 residues.

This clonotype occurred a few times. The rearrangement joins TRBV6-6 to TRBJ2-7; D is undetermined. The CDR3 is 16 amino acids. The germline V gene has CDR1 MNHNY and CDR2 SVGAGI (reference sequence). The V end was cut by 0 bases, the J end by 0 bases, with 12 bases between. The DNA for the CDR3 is TGTGCCAGCAGTTACTCTCCAGGCTCGAGCTCCTACGAGCAGTACTTC. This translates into CASSYSPGSSSYEQYF.

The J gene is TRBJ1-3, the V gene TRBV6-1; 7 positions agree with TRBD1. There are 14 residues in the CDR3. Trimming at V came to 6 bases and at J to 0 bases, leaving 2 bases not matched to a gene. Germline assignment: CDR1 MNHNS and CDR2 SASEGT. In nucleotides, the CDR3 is TGTGCCAGCAGCGGGACAGTCTCTGGAAACACCATATATTTT. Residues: CASSGTVSGNTIYF.

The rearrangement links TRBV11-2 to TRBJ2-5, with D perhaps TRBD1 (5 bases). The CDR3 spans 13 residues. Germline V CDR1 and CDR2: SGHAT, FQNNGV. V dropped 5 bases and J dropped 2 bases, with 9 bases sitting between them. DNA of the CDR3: TGTGCCAGCAGCCCCGGACATCAAGAGACCCAGTACTTC. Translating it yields CASSPGHQETQYF. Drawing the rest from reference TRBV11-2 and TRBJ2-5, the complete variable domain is EAGVAQSPRYKIIEKRQSVAFWCNPISGHATLYWYQQILGQGPKLLIQFQNNGVVDDSQLPKDRFSAERLKGVDSTLKIQPAKLEDSAVYLCASSPGHQETQYFGPGTRLLVL.

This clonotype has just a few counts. This CDR3 is CSVEIGPDTQYF. The CDR3, as DNA: TGCAGCGTTGAAATAGGGCCAGATACGCAGTATTTT. This rearrangement joins TRBV29-1 to TRBJ2-3; D is unclear. Between the trimmed V and J ends, which lost 2 bases and 4 bases, there was a span of 7 bases. The CDR3 runs to 12 residues. Germline CDR1 and CDR2: SQVTM and ANQGSEA.

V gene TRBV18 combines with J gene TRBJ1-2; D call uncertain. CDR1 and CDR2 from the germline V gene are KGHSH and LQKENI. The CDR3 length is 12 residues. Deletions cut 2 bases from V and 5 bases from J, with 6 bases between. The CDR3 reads CASSPTSYGYTF. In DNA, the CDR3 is TGTGCCAGCTCACCAACGTCTTATGGCTACACCTTC. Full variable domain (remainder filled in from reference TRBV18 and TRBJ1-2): NAGVMQNPRHLVRRRGQEARLRCSPMKGHSHVYWYRQLPEEGLKFMVYLQKENIIDESGMPKERFSAEFPKEGPSILRIQQVVRGDSAAYFCASSPTSYGYTFGSGTRLTVV.

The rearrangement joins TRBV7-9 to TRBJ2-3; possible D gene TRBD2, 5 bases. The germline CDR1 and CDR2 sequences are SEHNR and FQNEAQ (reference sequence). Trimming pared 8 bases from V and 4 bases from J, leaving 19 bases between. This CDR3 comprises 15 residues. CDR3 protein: CASARASISADTQYF. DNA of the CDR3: TGTGCCAGCGCCCGGGCTAGCATATCGGCAGATACGCAGTATTTT.

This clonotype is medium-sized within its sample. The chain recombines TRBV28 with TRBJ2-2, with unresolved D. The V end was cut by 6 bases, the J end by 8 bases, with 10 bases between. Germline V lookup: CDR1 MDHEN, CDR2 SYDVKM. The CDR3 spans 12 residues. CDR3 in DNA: TGTGCCAGCAGCACAGAAGTGGGGGAGCTGTTTTTT. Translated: CASSTEVGELFF.

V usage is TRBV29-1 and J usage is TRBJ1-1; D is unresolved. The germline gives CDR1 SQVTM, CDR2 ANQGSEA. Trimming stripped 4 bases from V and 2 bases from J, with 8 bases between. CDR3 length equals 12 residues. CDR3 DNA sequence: TGCAGCGTTGCTGGGTTTAACACTGAAGCTTTCTTT. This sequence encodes CSVAGFNTEAFF. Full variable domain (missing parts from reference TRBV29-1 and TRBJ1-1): SAVISQKPSRDICQRGTSLTIQCQVDSQVTMMFWYRQQPGQSLTLIATANQGSEATYESGFVIDKFPISRPNLTFSTLTVSNMSPEDSSIYLCSVAGFNTEAFFGQGTRLTVV.

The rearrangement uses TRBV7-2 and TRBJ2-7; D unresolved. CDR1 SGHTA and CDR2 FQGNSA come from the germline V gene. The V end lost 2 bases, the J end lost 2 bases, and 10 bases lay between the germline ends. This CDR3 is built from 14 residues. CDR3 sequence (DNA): TGTGCCAGCAGCTTAACCGCCGGCCCCTACGAGCAGTACTTC. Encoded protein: CASSLTAGPYEQYF.

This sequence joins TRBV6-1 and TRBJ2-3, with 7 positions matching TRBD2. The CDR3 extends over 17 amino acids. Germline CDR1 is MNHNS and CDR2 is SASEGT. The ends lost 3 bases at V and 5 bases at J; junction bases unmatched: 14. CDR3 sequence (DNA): TGTGCCAGCAGTGACCCCTGGACTAGGGGAACCATAGATACGCAGTATTTT. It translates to CASSDPWTRGTIDTQYF.

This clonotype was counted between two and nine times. The CDR3 DNA sequence: TGCGCCAGCAGCTTTCCAGCTAGCGGGGGAGATGAGCAGTTCTTC. Amino acids: CASSFPASGGDEQFF. The gene calls are TRBV5-1 and TRBJ2-1; 10 positions agree with TRBD2. The CDR3 contains 15 residues. Germline V gene lookup returns CDR1 SGHRS and CDR2 YFSETQ. The junction had 7 bases not matched to a gene; V was cut back by 2 bases and J by 8 bases.

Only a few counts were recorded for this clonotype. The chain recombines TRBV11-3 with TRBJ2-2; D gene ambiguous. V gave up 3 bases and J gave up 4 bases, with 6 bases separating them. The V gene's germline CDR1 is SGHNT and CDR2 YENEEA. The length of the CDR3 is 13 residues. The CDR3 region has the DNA TGTGCCAGCAGCTTCCTGAGCACCGGGGAGCTGTTTTTT. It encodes CASSFLSTGELFF.

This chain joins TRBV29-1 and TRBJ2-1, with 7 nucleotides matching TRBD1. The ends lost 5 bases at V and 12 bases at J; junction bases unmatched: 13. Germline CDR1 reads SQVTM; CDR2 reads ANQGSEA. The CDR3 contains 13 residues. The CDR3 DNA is TGCAGCGTTCGACAGGGTGGTCAGGTTGGGCAGTTCTTC. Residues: CSVRQGGQVGQFF.

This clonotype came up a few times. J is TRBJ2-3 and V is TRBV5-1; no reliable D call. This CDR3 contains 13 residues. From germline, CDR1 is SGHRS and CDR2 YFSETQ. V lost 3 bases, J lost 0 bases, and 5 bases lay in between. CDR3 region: CASSYTSTDTQYF. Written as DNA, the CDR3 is TGCGCCAGCAGCTACACAAGCACAGATACGCAGTATTTT.